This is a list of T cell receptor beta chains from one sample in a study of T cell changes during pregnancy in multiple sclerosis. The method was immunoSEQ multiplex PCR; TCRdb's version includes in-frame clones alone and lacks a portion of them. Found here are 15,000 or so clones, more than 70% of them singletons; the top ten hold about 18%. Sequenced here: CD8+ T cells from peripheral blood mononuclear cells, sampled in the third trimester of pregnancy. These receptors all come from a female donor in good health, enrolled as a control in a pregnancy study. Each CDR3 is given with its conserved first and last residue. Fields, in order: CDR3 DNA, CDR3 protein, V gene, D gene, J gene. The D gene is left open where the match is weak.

TGTGCCAGCGCGAGACTAGAGTATGAGCAGTTCTTC | CASARLEYEQFF | TRBV27 | NA | TRBJ2-1
TGTGCCATCAGTGAGCTTCGGACAGGGATGGACACTGAAGCTTTCTTT | CAISELRTGMDTEAFF | TRBV10-3 | TRBD1 | TRBJ1-1
TGCAGCGTTGAAGGCGGAGGACTACCGGACAATGAGCAGTTCTTC | CSVEGGGLPDNEQFF | TRBV29-1 | NA | TRBJ2-1
TGTGCCAGCAGTAGCGGGCTGGGCGATGAGCAGTTCTTC | CASSSGLGDEQFF | TRBV4-2 | TRBD2 | TRBJ2-1
TGCGCCAGCAGCGGCGGACTAGCGGGAGTTGGGGATACGCAGTATTTT | CASSGGLAGVGDTQYF | TRBV5-1 | TRBD2 | TRBJ2-3
TGTGCCAGCAGCGCCCTAGCGGACTACAATGAGCAGTTCTTC | CASSALADYNEQFF | TRBV9 | TRBD2 | TRBJ2-1
TGTGCCAGCGGAGCTTACGCCGGGAGTTCCACTGAAGCTTTCTTT | CASGAYAGSSTEAFF | TRBV6-1 | NA | TRBJ1-1
TGTGCCAGCAGCTTCCAGGGTTCGCACAATGAGCAGTTCTTC | CASSFQGSHNEQFF | TRBV6-5 | NA | TRBJ2-1
TGTGCCAGCAGCCAAGATGGCCCCTTCTACGAGCAGTACTTC | CASSQDGPFYEQYF | TRBV14 | NA | TRBJ2-7
TGTGCCAGCAGCCCGTGGGGTGGGGGGGCAGGCGGCTACACCTTC | CASSPWGGGAGGYTF | TRBV13 | NA | TRBJ1-2
TGTGCCAGCAGCTTAGCGAAGGAAGGGGCCGCGTTTTTT | CASSLAKEGAAFF | TRBV7-8 | NA | TRBJ1-4
TGTGCCAGCAGCTTAAGCTTCTTGGAGGATTTACTCTATGGCTACACCTTC | CASSLSFLEDLLYGYTF | TRBV7-9 | NA | TRBJ1-2
TGTGCCAGCAGGCAGGGATCGGCTGAAAAACTGTTTTTT | CASRQGSAEKLFF | TRBV2 | NA | TRBJ1-4
TGTGCCAGCTCGCCGGACAGGGGTTTGGGCAACGAGCAGTACTTC | CASSPDRGLGNEQYF | TRBV11-3 | TRBD1 | TRBJ2-7
TGTGCCAGCAGCTTATACGGGGGTGACTACGAGCAGTACTTC | CASSLYGGDYEQYF | TRBV13 | NA | TRBJ2-7
TGCGCCAGCAGCCAAGATTTAGCGACCAGCACAGATACGCAGTATTTT | CASSQDLATSTDTQYF | TRBV4-3 | NA | TRBJ2-3
TGTGCTAGTGGTTTGGGACAGGGGTCGGAGGAGACCCAGTACTTC | CASGLGQGSEETQYF | TRBV12-5 | TRBD1 | TRBJ2-5
TGTGCCAGCAGCTGGGGGACAGACTTTAGCACTGAAGCTTTCTTT | CASSWGTDFSTEAFF | TRBV5-8 | TRBD1 | TRBJ1-1
TGTGCCAGCAGCGTGGAGGGGTTCGGGGAGACCCAGTACTTC | CASSVEGFGETQYF | TRBV9 | NA | TRBJ2-5
TGTGCCAGCAGCCATTCCAGGTTAAACTATGGCTACACCTTC | CASSHSRLNYGYTF | TRBV14 | NA | TRBJ1-2
TGCAGCGTTGAAGGGACTAGCGGAGCCCCGAACACCGGGGAGCTGTTTTTT | CSVEGTSGAPNTGELFF | TRBV29-1 | TRBD2 | TRBJ2-2
TGTGCCAGCAGTTTCGGTGACGAGCAGTACTTC | CASSFGDEQYF | TRBV27 | NA | TRBJ2-7
TGTGCCAGTAACCTCGGGCAGGGTTACAATCAGCCCCAGCATTTT | CASNLGQGYNQPQHF | TRBV19 | NA | TRBJ1-5
TGCGCCAGCAGCCAAGGGTCGAGGTCCTACGAGCAGTACTTC | CASSQGSRSYEQYF | TRBV4-1 | NA | TRBJ2-7
TGTGCCAGCAGTTTATTAGGGACAGGGAGAGTTAACTATGGCTACACCTTC | CASSLLGTGRVNYGYTF | TRBV27 | TRBD1 | TRBJ1-2
TGTGCCTGGCGGCTAGCGAGCTCCTACGAGCAGTACTTC | CAWRLASSYEQYF | TRBV30 | NA | TRBJ2-7
TGTGCCAGCAGTGTCGGGACATCCGAGCAGTACTTC | CASSVGTSEQYF | TRBV2 | NA | TRBJ2-7